The T cell receptor beta chain under discussion was sequenced for a study of blood T cell repertoires in COVID-19. Across the study: Sources were T cells, B-cell-depleted T cells, or PBMCs; the material itself was cDNA or gDNA.

Profiling relied on immunoSEQ multiplex PCR, and the TCRdb table lists in-frame clones only, not all of them. This sample has 98,000 or so clones; about 86% occur once, and the top ten carry roughly 13%. V shed 0 bases and J shed 0 bases, with 13 bases lying between them. This CDR3 region has 16 residues. Germline CDR1 reads SGDLS; CDR2 reads YYNGEE. This clonotype was sampled from a woman aged 55-70 years in a cohort sampled during active or convalescent COVID-19. The sequencing input was peripheral blood. V is TRBV9 and J is TRBJ2-7; no firm D call. CDR3 DNA sequence: TGTGCCAGCAGCGTAGTTTCGACTTCCAGCTCCTACGAGCAGTACTTC. Amino acids: CASSVVSTSSSYEQYF.